A selection of T cell receptor beta chains follows, all from one sample in a study of T cell repertoires in ileal Crohn's disease. Sequenced by immunoSEQ multiplex PCR; TCRdb stores in-frame clones only, minus some. The sample lists more than 7,000 clones, about three quarters occurring once. The specimen sequenced was ileal tissue. The receptors stem from an adult with Crohn's disease. The CDR3 runs from the conserved cysteine through the conserved F or W. D genes are given only for firm matches. Clone size is stated in some rows and not others, as once, few, many or a class when expanded.

d_call,j_call,clone_size,cdr3_length,v_call,cdr3_nt,cdr3_aa
NA,TRBJ1-1,NA,13,TRBV7-6,TGTGCCAGCAGCGCCGGACAGCCTAGGCAAGCTTTCTTT,CASSAGQPRQAFF
NA,TRBJ2-1,NA,12,TRBV5-1,TGCGCCAGCAGCCTCCCTTCCGATGAGCAGTTCTTC,CASSLPSDEQFF
NA,TRBJ2-1,NA,14,TRBV19,TGTGCCAGTAGTACTACCGACTGGTACAATGAGCAGTTCTTC,CASSTTDWYNEQFF
NA,TRBJ1-2,once,13,TRBV5-1,TGCGCCAGCAGCTTGGCCGGGGTAGTGGGCTACACCTTC,CASSLAGVVGYTF
TRBD1,TRBJ1-2,medium-sized,17,TRBV4-2,TGTGCCAGCAGCCAAGACCACACACAGGGGATCTACCGTGGCTACACCTTC,CASSQDHTQGIYRGYTF
TRBD1,TRBJ2-7,NA,13,TRBV27,TGTGCCAGCAGTTTCGCAGGGGGAAACGAGCAGTACTTC,CASSFAGGNEQYF
TRBD2,TRBJ2-1,NA,17,TRBV19,TGTGCCAGTATTCGAACGGCTAGCGGGGGGCGTAGATATGAGCAGTTCTTC,CASIRTASGGRRYEQFF
NA,TRBJ2-7,NA,13,TRBV7-2,TGTGCCAGCAGCTTAGGGACAGCCTACGAGCAGTACTTC,CASSLGTAYEQYF
NA,TRBJ2-3,NA,13,TRBV19,TGTGCCAGTAGTATAAACCCGAGGGATACGCAGTATTTT,CASSINPRDTQYF
NA,TRBJ1-2,few,12,TRBV11-2,TGTGCCAGCAGCCATGACAGCTATGGCTACACCTTC,CASSHDSYGYTF
NA,TRBJ1-2,NA,14,TRBV19,TGTGCCAGTAGTATCGGGGCAGGACTATATGGCTACACCTTC,CASSIGAGLYGYTF
NA,TRBJ2-7,once,15,TRBV27,TGTGCCAGCAGTTTATACCCCGAGAAGGGGAGGGAGCAGTACTTC,CASSLYPEKGREQYF
TRBD1,TRBJ1-1,NA,15,TRBV7-2,TGTGCCAGCAGCTTAGAACAGGGGGTGAACACTGAAGCTTTCTTT,CASSLEQGVNTEAFF
TRBD2,TRBJ2-1,NA,15,TRBV28,TGTGCCAGCAGTCGTTGGACTAGCGGGACCAATGAGCAGTTCTTC,CASSRWTSGTNEQFF
NA,TRBJ1-1,NA,13,TRBV19,TGTGCCAGTAGTATTAGGGAGGTCGTGGGAGCTTTCTTT,CASSIREVVGAFF
TRBD1,TRBJ2-7,NA,13,TRBV29-1,TGCAGCATTCAGGGGGCCTTAGTCTACGAGCAGTACTTC,CSIQGALVYEQYF
NA,TRBJ2-1,NA,15,TRBV19,TGTGCCAGTAGTATATGGGGGGACAGAGACAATGAGCAGTTCTTC,CASSIWGDRDNEQFF
TRBD1,TRBJ2-5,NA,12,TRBV28,TGTGCCAGCAGTGGACAGGGAAGTGGCCAGTACTTC,CASSGQGSGQYF
NA,TRBJ2-5,NA,14,TRBV4-1,TGCGCCAGCAGCCAGGGGGGACCAGAAGAGACCCAGTACTTC,CASSQGGPEETQYF
TRBD1,TRBJ1-1,few,13,TRBV29-1,TGCAGCGCCTCCGGACAGGGGGACACTGAAGCTTTCTTT,CSASGQGDTEAFF
TRBD2,TRBJ2-2,NA,17,TRBV9,TGTGCCAGCAGCGTAGACAGCGGGAGGGCCCGTAACGGGGAGCTGTTTTTT,CASSVDSGRARNGELFF
TRBD1,TRBJ1-4,NA,15,TRBV19,TGTGCCAGTAGTTTTCTAGGACAGGGGAATGAAAAACTGTTTTTT,CASSFLGQGNEKLFF
TRBD2,TRBJ2-1,NA,14,TRBV29-1,TGCAGCGTGATACTAGCGGCAACCTACAATGAGCAGTTCTTC,CSVILAATYNEQFF
NA,TRBJ2-7,NA,14,TRBV10-2,TGCGCCAGCAGTCCGACAGTTTACGTCTACGAGCAGTACTTC,CASSPTVYVYEQYF
NA,TRBJ1-2,NA,13,TRBV9,TGTGCCAGCAGCTCGACAGGCAACTATGGCTACACCTTC,CASSSTGNYGYTF